Below are 28 T cell receptor beta chains sequenced from a single sample in a study of blood T cell repertoires in COVID-19. Repertoires were generated with immunoSEQ multiplex PCR, while TCRdb's copy carries only in-frame clones and drops some. Here the sample spans some 350,000 clones, 89% being singletons. Sequencing was carried out using peripheral blood. The source of these receptors is a woman aged 25 to 39 with COVID-19, enrolled during active disease.

The J gene is TRBJ2-2, the V gene TRBV19; 15 bases map to TRBD2. V shed 5 bases, J shed 6 bases, and the junction held 10 bases outside the gene matches. The CDR3 sequence is 18 residues long. Per the germline V gene, CDR1 is LNHDA and CDR2 is SQIVND (reference sequence). The CDR3 here is CASSARHGTSGGSGELFF. The CDR3 nucleotides are TGTGCCAGTAGTGCCCGCCACGGGACTAGCGGGGGGTCCGGGGAGCTGTTTTTT.

This chain connects TRBV2 to TRBJ1-5, with D possibly TRBD1 on 6 matching bases. CDR1 SNHLY and CDR2 FYNNEI come from the germline V gene. V shed 9 bases and J shed 3 bases, with 15 bases lying between them. The CDR3 extends over 14 amino acids. In DNA, the CDR3 is TGTGCCAGTGGATTAACAGGGACCAATCAGCCCCAGCATTTT. Its translation is CASGLTGTNQPQHF.

This sequence joins TRBV6-5 and TRBJ2-7; tentative D call: TRBD1 (6 bases). Per germline, CDR1 MNHEY and CDR2 SVGAGI. V was shortened by 5 bases and J by 1 base, with 12 bases between the two germline ends. The CDR3 is 14 amino acids. CDR3 bases: TGTGCCAGCAGTCTTGGGGGCTCGTCCTACGAGCAGTACTTC. This sequence encodes CASSLGGSSYEQYF.

This sequence joins TRBV11-3 and TRBJ2-1, with no clear D. CDR3 length equals 12 residues. V lost 4 bases to trimming and J lost 9 bases, with 10 bases between them. From germline, CDR1 is SGHNT and CDR2 YENEEA. As DNA, the CDR3 is TGTGCCAGCAGCTCACCCACTGGTGAGCAGTTCTTC. Its translation is CASSSPTGEQFF.

J is TRBJ1-4 and V is TRBV5-1, with TRBD1 matching over 9 bases. The junction had 6 bases not matched to a gene; V was cut back by 3 bases and J by 3 bases. The CDR3 extends over 16 amino acids. Per the germline V gene, CDR1 is SGHRS and CDR2 is YFSETQ. This chain's CDR3 is CASSWKGTGSNEKLFF. CDR3 sequence (DNA): TGCGCCAGCAGCTGGAAGGGGACAGGGTCTAATGAAAAACTGTTTTTT. The full variable domain, with the rest looked up from reference TRBV5-1 and TRBJ1-4, is KAGVTQTPRYLIKTRGQQVTLSCSPISGHRSVSWYQQTPGQGLQFLFEYFSETQRNKGNFPGRFSGRQFSNSRSEMNVSTLELGDSALYLCASSWKGTGSNEKLFFGSGTQLSVL.

The chain links TRBV27 to TRBJ2-5, with 8 bases lining up with TRBD2. V was pared by 4 bases and J by 3 bases, with 7 bases of the junction left unmatched. The V gene's germline CDR1 is MNHEY and CDR2 SMNVEV (reference sequence). CDR3 size: 15 residues. The CDR3 here is CASSSLAGWEETQYF. CDR3 sequence (DNA): TGTGCCAGCAGTTCCTTAGCGGGGTGGGAAGAGACCCAGTACTTC.

This chain uses TRBV4-3 with TRBJ2-1, with 11 positions matching TRBD2. CDR3 length equals 17 residues. V trimming: 4 bases; J trimming: 4 bases; junction bases outside the gene matches: 9. The V gene's germline CDR1 is LGHNA and CDR2 YSLEER. The CDR3 spells CASSPRTSGSNYNEQFF. The CDR3 coding sequence is TGCGCCAGCAGCCCGCGGACTAGCGGGTCGAATTACAATGAGCAGTTCTTC.

The rearrangement uses TRBV6-6 and TRBJ1-4, with D unresolved. Between the trimmed V and J ends, which lost 2 bases and 6 bases, there was a span of 13 bases. Germline CDR1 is MNHNY and CDR2 is SVGAGI (reference sequence). CDR3 length: 15 amino acids. The CDR3: CASSYATRKDEKLFF. In DNA form, the CDR3 reads TGTGCCAGCAGTTACGCCACTAGGAAGGATGAAAAACTGTTTTTT.

The rearrangement links TRBV4-3 to TRBJ1-2, with D possibly matching TRBD1 (5 bases). V dropped 4 bases and J dropped 7 bases, with 19 bases sitting between them. CDR1 is LGHNA, CDR2 YSLEER, per germline. This CDR3 is built from 15 residues. CDR3 region: CASSPTWGTGAGYTF. In DNA form, the CDR3 reads TGCGCCAGCAGCCCCACCTGGGGTACAGGTGCTGGCTACACCTTC.

The chain employs TRBV9 and TRBJ2-1; 9 nucleotides align to TRBD2. Germline lookup yields CDR1 SGDLS and CDR2 YYNGEE. Losses at the gene ends were 3 bases for V and 5 bases for J; bases not matched to a gene: 6. The CDR3 runs to 15 residues. This chain's CDR3 is CASSGGAGGNNEQFF. The CDR3 DNA reads TGTGCCAGCAGCGGAGGGGCGGGAGGGAACAATGAGCAGTTCTTC.

Note on this clone: Other DNA sequences in the same sample also yield this CDR3. The V call is TRBV11-3, the J call TRBJ2-5; tentatively, D is TRBD2 (6 bases). Germline values: CDR1 SGHNT, CDR2 YENEEA. V lost 0 bases and J lost 4, with 9 bases in between. CDR3 length: 14 amino acids. The CDR3 bases are TGTGCCAGCAGCTTAGATCGGGGGAGAGAGACCCAGTACTTC. Protein product: CASSLDRGRETQYF. Together with reference TRBV11-3 and TRBJ2-5, the CDR3 gives the full variable domain: EAGVVQSPRYKIIEKKQPVAFWCNPISGHNTLYWYLQNLGQGPELLIRYENEEAVDDSQLPKDRFSAERLKGVDSTLKIQPAELGDSAVYLCASSLDRGRETQYFGPGTRLLVL.

V and J are TRBV2 and TRBJ1-1; D uncertain. Trimming took 3 bases from V and 2 from J, leaving 7 bases between them. Germline assignment: CDR1 SNHLY and CDR2 FYNNEI. The CDR3 covers 13 residues. The CDR3 bases are TGTGCCAGCAGTGATCTCGGTAACACTGAAGCTTTCTTT. Its protein product is CASSDLGNTEAFF.

The chain couples TRBV3-1 (or the pseudogene TRBV3-2) to TRBJ2-7, with 10 bases aligning to TRBD2. Trimming took 0 bases from V and 3 from J; bases not matched to a gene: 14. This CDR3 is built from 19 residues. CDR1 LGHDT and CDR2 YNNKEL come from the germline V gene (reference sequence). The CDR3 loop reads CASSQDGGTSVLRVYEQYV. The CDR3 nucleotides are TGTGCCAGCAGCCAAGATGGCGGGACTAGCGTTCTAAGGGTCTACGAGCAGTACGTC.

The rearrangement links TRBV19 to TRBJ1-4; D might be TRBD1 (5 bases). The CDR3 is 16 amino acids. The V end lost 5 bases, the J end lost 0 bases, and 13 bases lay between the germline ends. Germline CDR1 is LNHDA and CDR2 is SQIVND (reference sequence). The CDR3 here is CASSAPFRATNEKLFF. The CDR3 DNA sequence: TGTGCCAGTAGTGCACCCTTCAGGGCAACTAATGAAAAACTGTTTTTT.

This clone occurred once. The gene calls are TRBV10-3 and TRBJ2-3; 12 bases map to TRBD2. Trimming cost V 7 bases and J 6 bases; bases outside gene matches: 8. Germline loops: CDR1 ENHRY, CDR2 SYGVKD. The CDR3 has 15 amino acids. The CDR3 coding sequence is TGTGCCATCACTAGCGGGGGGGCGGTGGTGGATACGCAGTATTTT. The encoded protein is CAITSGGAVVDTQYF.

This sequence joins TRBV5-1 and TRBJ2-3; no definite D call. This CDR3 is built from 14 residues. Germline values: CDR1 SGHRS, CDR2 YFSETQ. Trimming left V 0 bases short and J 2 bases short, with 7 bases between. CDR3 in amino acids: CASSLVRPTDTQYF. CDR3 in DNA: TGCGCCAGCAGCTTGGTGCGGCCCACAGATACGCAGTATTTT.

The V call is TRBV5-4, the J call TRBJ2-5; 10 bases match TRBD2. Looked up from germline, CDR1 is SGHNT and CDR2 is YYREEE (reference sequence). J gave up 7 bases and V 4 bases, and 10 bases lay outside the gene matches. This CDR3 spans 15 amino acids. The CDR3 reads CASSPALVAGGTQYF. Here the CDR3 DNA reads TGTGCCAGCAGCCCCGCGCTGGTAGCGGGGGGGACCCAGTACTTC.

The rearrangement uses TRBV1 and TRBJ2-7; the DNA was not compared with TRBD2, the D call given in the table. TRBV1 is deemed a pseudogene. CDR3 size: 15 residues. CDR3 DNA sequence: TGCACCAGCAGCCCCCAAGCGGGGGCCCTGAGCGAGCAGTACTTC. Encoded protein: CTSSPQAGALSEQYF.

The V gene is TRBV11-2, the J gene TRBJ1-2, with 7 positions matching TRBD1. The V gene end was trimmed by 4 bases and the J gene end by 6 bases; junction bases not matched to a gene: 20. Germline assignment: CDR1 SGHAT and CDR2 FQNNGV. The CDR3 is 18 amino acids. The CDR3 protein is CASSSNRNLKQGPDGYTF. In nucleotides, the CDR3 is TGTGCCAGCAGCTCCAACCGCAATCTTAAACAGGGGCCGGATGGCTACACCTTC.

The V gene is TRBV27, the J gene TRBJ1-6; 8 bases are shared with TRBD1. Germline loops: CDR1 MNHEY, CDR2 SMNVEV (reference sequence). Trimming cost V 5 bases and J 1 base; bases outside gene matches: 10. The CDR3 covers 18 residues. CDR3 in DNA: TGTGCCAGCAGTCCCATGGCAGGGGGCCGATCCTATAATTCACCCCTCCACTTT. Translated: CASSPMAGGRSYNSPLHF.

The chain combines TRBV11-2 with TRBJ2-7; no definite D call. The CDR3 has 14 residues. Germline V lookup: CDR1 SGHAT, CDR2 FQNNGV. Deletions cut 0 bases from V and 3 bases from J, with 9 bases between. In DNA form, the CDR3 reads TGTGCCAGCAGCTTAGATTCCAGATTCTACGAGCAGTACGTC. Translation gives CASSLDSRFYEQYV.

The V call is TRBV29-1, the J call TRBJ2-7; D is ambiguous. Looked up from germline, CDR1 is SQVTM and CDR2 is ANQGSEA. Trimming took off 4 bases at V and 6 bases at J, with 7 bases between the two ends. The CDR3 is 10 amino acids. CDR3 amino acids: CSVGVSEQYF. The CDR3 DNA sequence: TGCAGCGTTGGTGTGAGCGAGCAGTACTTC.

The J gene is TRBJ1-1, the V gene TRBV4-1; tentative D call: TRBD1 (5 bases). V was trimmed by 4 bases and J by 3 bases, leaving 6 bases between them. The CDR3 contains 12 residues. The germline gives CDR1 MGHRA, CDR2 YSYEKL. The chain's CDR3 is CASSPGDTEAFF. DNA of the CDR3: TGCGCCAGCAGCCCGGGGGACACTGAAGCTTTCTTT.

This chain joins TRBV20-1 and TRBJ2-1; no reliable D call. Germline-derived CDR1 and CDR2 are DFQATT and SNEGSKA (reference sequence). The CDR3 is 13 residues long. V lost 3 bases to trimming and J lost 2 bases, with 8 bases between them. The CDR3 sequence is CSASPSTYNEQFF. The DNA of the CDR3 is TGCAGTGCTAGTCCCAGTACCTACAATGAGCAGTTCTTC.

V is TRBV7-2 and J is TRBJ2-7; possible D gene TRBD1, 7 bases. The length of the CDR3 is 17 residues. CDR1 and CDR2 from the germline V gene are SGHTA and FQGNSA. Trimming removed 2 bases from V and 2 bases from J, with 19 bases in between. The CDR3 region is CASSLYGSRGVAYEQYF. The CDR3, as DNA: TGTGCCAGCAGCTTATACGGAAGCAGGGGGGTAGCCTACGAGCAGTACTTC.

In its sample, this clone was seen a few times. The rearrangement uses TRBV11-2 and TRBJ1-1, with a tentative D call TRBD1 (6 bases). This CDR3 is 14 amino acids long. V was pared by 3 bases and J by 2 bases, with 10 bases between. Germline loops: CDR1 SGHAT, CDR2 FQNNGV. The CDR3 DNA is TGTGCCAGCAGCTTTTCGGACAGAAACACTGAAGCTTTCTTT. This sequence encodes CASSFSDRNTEAFF. Using reference TRBV11-2 and TRBJ1-1 for the parts outside the CDR3, the full variable domain is EAGVAQSPRYKIIEKRQSVAFWCNPISGHATLYWYQQILGQGPKLLIQFQNNGVVDDSQLPKDRFSAERLKGVDSTLKIQPAKLEDSAVYLCASSFSDRNTEAFFGQGTRLTVV.

V is TRBV6-5 and J is TRBJ1-2; D may be TRBD1 (6 bases). This CDR3 is 13 amino acids long. Germline V gene lookup returns CDR1 MNHEY and CDR2 SVGAGI. V dropped 6 bases and J dropped 4 bases, with 12 bases sitting between them. The CDR3 loop is CASSLQGSYGYTF. The DNA of the CDR3 is TGTGCCAGCAGCCTACAGGGTTCCTATGGCTACACCTTC.

The rearrangement uses TRBV6-1 and TRBJ2-1; possibly TRBD1 for D (5 bases). V was cut by 1 base and J by 12 bases, with 10 bases left in between. CDR1 and CDR2 from the germline V gene are MNHNS and SASEGT. The CDR3 is 12 amino acids. CDR3 protein: CASSEGGPRQFF. The CDR3, as DNA: TGTGCCAGCAGTGAAGGGGGCCCCCGGCAGTTCTTC.